This T cell receptor beta chain was recorded in a study of PD-L1 blockade in urothelial cancer (dated by TCRdb to about 2017). The study in broad terms: All patients started therapy around 2014 and received atezolizumab 1,200 mg intravenously every 3 weeks. Twenty-five of 29 patients were identified as males with urothelial cancer of bladder origin, and a prior smoking history was reported by 18 of 29 patients. Patients had an ECOG performance status of 0 or 1 and had received between 0 and 3 prior chemotherapy regimens. Blood samples were analyzed at two time points: 3 weeks after treatment start (second dose) and 6 weeks after treatment start. Blood samples gave a median of around 130,000 T cells and 82,636 unique TCRs, with a median clonality of around 0.08. Somatic, immune and clinical correlates of response to PD-L1 blockade with atezolizumab in urothelial cancer were the focus of an exploratory multi-omic analysis. Pretreatment tumor samples and matched peripheral blood, collected serially before and after atezolizumab treatment, underwent TCR sequencing. Progression-free survival longer than 6 months counted as durable clinical benefit, and TCR features were additionally tested against both progression-free and overall survival. In the same patients, pretreatment tumors underwent whole exome sequencing and RNA sequencing in addition to TCR sequencing. Durable clinical benefit was achieved by nine patients but not by the remaining 20. Pretreatment blood TCR-seq was available for under 35 patients, at least one posttreatment blood collection was obtained for about 24 patients, and tumor TCR-seq was available for about 24 patients. Overall results and qualifications from the work: Because the sample size was small (n ≈ 28) and many of the analyses were exploratory, the results are meant to be hypothesis-generating. Improved progression-free and overall survival was associated with having pretreatment peripheral blood TCR clonality below the median. Greater expansion of tumor-associated TCR clones in peripheral blood 3 weeks after the start of treatment was observed in patients with durable benefit (n of about 24, p = 0.022).

Worth noting for this clone: Its recognized antigen is unknown. No much larger clonotype is one base removed from it; base qualities were not supplied.

V is cut back by 4 bases and J by 6 bases, with 8 bases in the junction unmatched. From its cysteine to its phenylalanine, the CDR3 spans 17 amino acids. Of all the DNA, just the CDR3 is kept, 51 bases in frame from base 1. According to the germline V gene, CDR1 reads SGHRS and CDR2 reads YFSETQ. Synthetic TCR analog templates were spiked into each PCR to estimate absolute template abundance from read counts. The immunoSEQ assay was used to amplify TCRbeta CDR3 regions from genomic DNA with bias-controlled V and J gene primers. Rearranged TCRbeta segments were sequenced at approximately 20X coverage. In the authors' own workflow: Clustering was used to correct sequencing errors, and CDR3s were annotated against IMGT to assign V, D and J genes. Only productive TCRbeta rearrangements were used in downstream analyses, excluding out-of-frame or stop-codon sequences. Clonality was calculated as one minus the Shannon entropy normalized by the log of the number of unique productive sequences. Fisher's exact test with Benjamini-Hochberg correction, using a cutoff of adjusted p below 0.01, was how clones that differed between time points or between blood and tumor were identified. The immuneACCESS repertoire file appears here via TCRdb, limited to in-frame rearrangements. These files lack a portion of the clones; in checked studies, under half of the deficit traces to unresolved V genes, and the cause of the others is not known. V, J and clone size derive from that table, while D and trimming were established from the DNA sequence. The sample profile shows around 130,000 clones; less than 85% of them were found once. The ten biggest clones cover roughly 2.9% of the sample.

The intended sense of this specimen's time point label: pretreatment peripheral blood. A cohort of around 28 patients with locally advanced or metastatic urothelial carcinoma, treated at Memorial Sloan Kettering on a trial protocol, was included. Peripheral blood mononuclear cells were collected pretreatment and during treatment, at between 1 and 8 total time points per patient. The Qiagen DNeasy Blood extraction kit was used to purify genomic DNA from total PBMCs and from tumor samples. PBMCs were collected pretreatment and during treatment and were isolated and stored as previously described. The chain couples TRBV5-1 to TRBJ2-4, with 15 central nucleotides matching TRBD2. The TCR originated in a middle-aged man with urothelial cancer. Sequenced material: PBMCs, taken around atezolizumab (anti-PD-L1) treatment. This receptor carries the CDR3 CASSVGLAGGPGNIQYF. The nucleotide sequence is TGCGCCAGCAGCGTGGGACTAGCGGGGGGCCCGGGAAACATTCAGTACTTC. Reference TRBV5-1 and TRBJ2-4 proteins supply the regions before and after the CDR3; the full variable domain is: KAGVTQTPRYLIKTRGQQVTLSCSPISGHRSVSWYQQTPGQGLQFLFEYFSETQRNKGNFPGRFSGRQFSNSRSEMNVSTLELGDSALYLCASSVGLAGGPGNIQYFGAGTRLSVL.